This TCR beta chain came from a study of blood T cell repertoires in COVID-19 (dated by TCRdb to 2018 to 2020). Some background on the complete study: Collaborator samples came from the United States, Italy and Spain and covered acute and convalescent phases of COVID-19. The material from the prospective study consisted of cDNA or gDNA derived from T cells, B-cell-depleted T cells, or PBMCs. Where available, HLA class I and class II types were obtained from metadata supplied by the sample provider rather than from assay-based typing. The samples were drawn from two sources: the first 160 participants of the ongoing ImmuneRACE study, and 1,000 to 1,500 subjects contributed by 6 global collaborators. Subjects who had been exposed to COVID-19, were actively infected with it, or had recovered from it provided the deeply sampled blood TCRbeta repertoires that made up the dataset. A freely available public database, intended as a resource for researchers studying the immune response to SARS-CoV-2, is where the repertoires were released. A de-identified subject ID, COVID-19 status, age in years and sex were almost always included in the sample metadata. Beyond this particular receptor, the publication reports: Clinical and demographic metadata were provided uncurated, with the amount varying by source and participant.

Trimming removed 3 bases from V and 2 bases from J, leaving 14 bases between the germline ends. Based on the germline V gene, the CDR1 and CDR2 sequences are MNHEY and SVGAGI. The CDR3 has 15 amino acids, counting the end cysteine and phenylalanine. Solely the CDR3 DNA is kept, with 45 bases framed from the first base. The immunoSEQ Assay, a bias-controlled multiplex PCR, was used to amplify TCRbeta CDR3 regions from genomic DNA. The authors' analysis ran thus. The number of nucleated cells in each sample was estimated from the amplification of reference gene primers within the assay. Sequence reads were collapsed and filtered to measure the absolute abundance of every unique TCRbeta CDR3 rearrangement. For each sample, productive Simpson clonality was calculated as the square root of Simpson's diversity index over productive rearrangements. Sourced from immuneACCESS, this table was stored by TCRdb with only in-frame sequences that have V and J called. A share of the clones is absent; for the studies checked, an unresolved V gene accounts for under half, and the remainder has no known explanation. V and J calls and clone size are given by that table; D and trimming were obtained from the DNA. The sample contains some 250,000 clones, 70% to 90% of them found a single time. Clones ranked in the top ten supply around 2% of the sample.

This clone came up a few times. Its antigen is still unknown. No clone much larger than this one lies a single base away; base qualities are absent. Participants in the prospective study were enrolled through a virtual design, were aged roughly 18 to 90 years, and lived in roughly 24 United States geographic areas. In the prospective study, cohorts were assigned on the basis of participant-reported clinical history obtained from a screening survey and a study questionnaire. Recovered participants in ImmuneRACE Cohort 3 were defined by two consecutive negative NP/OP PCR tests, clearance by a healthcare professional, or resolution of symptoms. In the prospective study, mobile phlebotomists collected whole blood, serum and a nasopharyngeal or oropharyngeal swab from each participant. Additional blood draws and questionnaires over an approximately two-month period could optionally be provided by prospective study participants. Blood samples from the prospective study were shipped frozen or at room temperature prior to DNA extraction.

Rearrangement joined TRBV6-5 to TRBJ2-7; confidence is insufficient to name the D gene. This clonotype was sampled from a woman in her forties or fifties who had recovered from COVID-19. Sequencing input: PBMCs or T cells enriched from blood (not recorded which). In nucleotide form, the sequence is TGTGCCAGCAGTTATAGCCCCGATGCCACCTACGAGCAGTACTTC. The resulting protein is CASSYSPDATYEQYF.